The 27 T cell receptor beta chains given below trace back to one sample, sequenced in a study of OX40 agonist ivuxolimab in advanced cancers. The library was made by the immunoSEQ multiplex PCR assay. The source is immuneACCESS, and TCRdb retained only in-frame sequences with V and J called. Part of the clones is not carried over; for the studies checked, unresolved V genes explain less than half of this, and the remainder is unexplained. This sample gives roughly 17,000 clones in total; around two thirds of them show up just once. Roughly a fifth of the sample rests with the top ten. The specimen was CD4+ or CD8+ T cells sorted from blood, collected in a trial of the OX40 agonist ivuxolimab. These TCRs come from an adult with an advanced solid tumor such as melanoma, head and neck, liver or kidney cancer.

This clone is a singleton in its sample. This chain joins TRBV5-1 and TRBJ1-1, with D perhaps matching TRBD1 (6 bases). Trimming stripped 3 bases from V and 2 bases from J, with 11 bases between. The CDR3 runs 14 residues. The V gene's germline CDR1 is SGHRS and CDR2 YFSETQ. The CDR3 coding sequence is TGCGCCAGCAGCTCCGGGACACTAAACACTGAAGCTTTCTTT. Protein: CASSSGTLNTEAFF.

This clone was counted between two and nine times. V gene TRBV28 combines with J gene TRBJ1-3; no firm D call. The CDR3 runs 15 residues. V lost 5 bases and J lost 2, with 13 bases in between. Germline values: CDR1 MDHEN, CDR2 SYDVKM. CDR3 sequence (DNA): TGTGCCAGCAGTACCCGAGACGGGGCTGGAAACACCATATATTTT. Translation: CASSTRDGAGNTIYF. Full variable domain (remainder filled in from reference TRBV28 and TRBJ1-3): DVKVTQSSRYLVKRTGEKVFLECVQDMDHENMFWYRQDPGLGLRLIYFSYDVKMKEKGDIPEGYSVSREKKERFSLILESASTNQTSMYLCASSTRDGAGNTIYFGEGSWLTVV.

The rearrangement joins TRBV28 to TRBJ2-3, with 9 bases fitting TRBD2. Germline loops: CDR1 MDHEN, CDR2 SYDVKM. There are 15 residues in the CDR3. J gave up 4 bases and V 6 bases, and 8 bases lay outside the gene matches. The CDR3 sequence is CASSREREEADTQYF. The CDR3 DNA follows: TGTGCCAGCAGCCGCGAGCGGGAGGAGGCAGATACGCAGTATTTT.

The rearrangement uses TRBV7-9 and TRBJ1-1; D uncertain. The CDR3 has 12 residues. Germline CDR1 and CDR2: SEHNR and FQNEAQ (reference sequence). V shed 3 bases and J shed 6 bases, with 8 bases lying between them. The CDR3 DNA sequence: TGTGCCAGCAGCTTGGGATTCGCTGAAGCTTTCTTT. Its protein is CASSLGFAEAFF.

The V gene is TRBV7-2, the J gene TRBJ2-5, with a weak D call TRBD1 (6 bases). The end of the DNA is better explained by TRBJ2-7, so the J call may be wrong. Germline V lookup: CDR1 SGHTA, CDR2 FQGNSA. The CDR3 totals 13 residues. The CDR3 here is CASSPGHQYEQYF. The CDR3 nucleotides are TGTGCCAGCAGCCCGGGACACCAATACGAGCAGTACTTC.

This chain links TRBV29-1 with TRBJ2-7, with D tentatively TRBD2 (6 bases). V lost 4 bases, J lost 5 bases, and 15 bases lay in between. The length of the CDR3 is 13 residues. The V gene's germline CDR1 is SQVTM and CDR2 ANQGSEA. This CDR3 is CSVVGGESHEQYF. The CDR3, as DNA: TGCAGCGTTGTGGGGGGTGAGTCCCACGAGCAGTACTTC.

In its sample, this clone was seen once. The rearrangement uses TRBV10-3 and TRBJ2-2, with 8 bases fitting TRBD2. This CDR3 has 13 residues. Germline V CDR1 and CDR2: ENHRY, SYGVKD. With 10 bases clipped from V and 5 bases from J, the junction kept 6 bases outside the gene matches. CDR3 protein: CASGLAVTGELFF. DNA of the CDR3: TGTGCCAGCGGACTAGCTGTAACCGGGGAGCTGTTTTTT.

This sequence joins TRBV6-5 and TRBJ2-7, with 8 bases lining up with TRBD1. Germline values: CDR1 MNHEY, CDR2 SVGAGI. With V trimmed by 5 bases and J by 2 bases, 8 bases remained unmatched. The CDR3 length is 15 residues. Here the CDR3 DNA reads TGTGCCAGCAGTCGACCCGGGACAGGAACCTACGAGCAGTACTTC. Translation gives CASSRPGTGTYEQYF.

By frequency in the sample, this clone is medium-sized. This chain uses TRBV4-1 with TRBJ2-7, with D hard to call. CDR1 and CDR2 (germline): MGHRA, YSYEKL. The CDR3 loop spans 13 amino acids. V lost 0 bases and J lost 5, with 8 bases in between. The CDR3 region is CASSQEFLDEQYF. CDR3 in DNA: TGCGCCAGCAGCCAAGAGTTCCTCGACGAGCAGTACTTC.

The V gene is TRBV6-5, the J gene TRBJ1-4; D gene unclear. V dropped 6 bases and J dropped 1 base, with 12 bases sitting between them. CDR3 length: 15 amino acids. Germline CDR1 is MNHEY and CDR2 is SVGAGI. The chain's CDR3 is CASRHPHETNEKLFF. CDR3 in DNA: TGTGCCAGCAGACACCCCCATGAAACTAATGAAAAACTGTTTTTT.

The genes are TRBV2 and TRBJ2-3; D gene unclear. This CDR3 spans 13 amino acids. V dropped 2 bases and J dropped 12 bases, with 15 bases sitting between them. Looked up from germline, CDR1 is SNHLY and CDR2 is FYNNEI. The CDR3 is CASSEFGVEAQYF. DNA of the CDR3: TGTGCCAGCAGTGAATTTGGAGTAGAGGCTCAGTATTTT.

This clone has just a few counts. This chain connects TRBV18 to TRBJ1-5, with 10 positions matching TRBD1. CDR1 KGHSH and CDR2 LQKENI come from the germline V gene. The CDR3 is 17 amino acids. V shed 2 bases, J shed 3 bases, and the junction held 7 bases outside the gene matches. The CDR3 reads CASSPVRQGAYNQPQHF. The CDR3, as DNA: TGTGCCAGCTCACCAGTCCGACAGGGGGCGTACAATCAGCCCCAGCATTTT.

By proportion, this clone is medium-sized. The rearrangement joins TRBV7-6 to TRBJ2-2, with 9 bases fitting TRBD2. This CDR3 region has 15 residues. CDR1 is SGHVS and CDR2 is FNYEAQ in the germline V gene. V lost 7 bases to trimming and J lost 9 bases; unmatched junction nucleotides: 12. The CDR3 loop reads CASTRWAGGPRELFF. For the CDR3, the DNA is TGTGCCAGCACCCGTTGGGCGGGAGGGCCCCGGGAGCTGTTTTTT.

In this sample, this clone turned up a few times. The genes are TRBV4-1 and TRBJ1-1, with TRBD1 as a possible D gene (6 bases). Trimming removed 3 bases at V and 0 bases at J, with 11 bases between. Per the germline V gene, CDR1 is MGHRA and CDR2 is YSYEKL. This CDR3 is built from 15 residues. CDR3 nucleotide sequence: TGCGCCAGCAGCCACCCACAGGGACTGAACACTGAAGCTTTCTTT. It yields the protein CASSHPQGLNTEAFF.

This chain uses TRBV6-6 with TRBJ2-3; D may match TRBD1 or TRBD2 (6 bases each). Looked up from germline, CDR1 is MNHNY and CDR2 is SVGAGI (reference sequence). This CDR3 contains 15 residues. Trimming cost V 6 bases and J 0 bases, with 13 bases left between them. The chain's CDR3 is CASRGGLFSTDTQYF. CDR3 coding DNA: TGTGCCAGCAGAGGGGGGCTCTTTAGCACAGATACGCAGTATTTT.

The chain carries TRBV9 and TRBJ2-5; 9 nucleotides agree with TRBD1. The DNA end lines up better with TRBJ2-7; the J call may be wrong. The CDR3 totals 14 residues. CDR1 is SGDLS and CDR2 is YYNGEE in the germline V gene. CDR3 protein: CASSAGDRAYEQYF. The CDR3 coding sequence is TGTGCCAGCAGCGCGGGGGACAGGGCCTACGAGCAGTACTTC.

This chain links TRBV4-3 with TRBJ2-7; D assignment may be TRBD1 or TRBD2 (5 bases each). The CDR3 length is 16 residues. Germline assignment: CDR1 LGHNA and CDR2 YSLEER. V was shortened by 0 bases and J by 3 bases, with 15 bases between the two germline ends. The CDR3 protein is CASSQDTGTGDYEQYF. For the CDR3, the DNA is TGCGCCAGCAGCCAAGACACGGGGACGGGCGACTACGAGCAGTACTTC.

This clone was observed a handful of times. V gene TRBV7-3 combines with J gene TRBJ1-2; D is possibly TRBD1 (5 bases). Germline-derived CDR1 and CDR2 are SGHTA and FQGTGA. The CDR3 has 16 amino acids. Trimming shortened V by 2 bases and J by 0 bases, and 13 bases separated the two germline ends. CDR3 in DNA: TGTGCCAGCAGCTTAGCCAGGGACGAAGCTAACTATGGCTACACCTTC. Amino acids: CASSLARDEANYGYTF. Looking up the rest from reference TRBV7-3 and TRBJ1-2 gives the full variable domain: GAGVSQTPSNKVTEKGKYVELRCDPISGHTALYWYRQSLGQGPEFLIYFQGTGAADDSGLPNDRFFAVRPEGSVSTLKIQRTERGDSAVYLCASSLARDEANYGYTFGSGTRLTVV.

This clone was detected a few times. The chain uses TRBV5-8 and TRBJ2-3, with 14 bases lining up with TRBD2. This CDR3 has 16 residues. Unmatched junction bases numbered 2, after V lost 0 bases and J lost 5 bases. CDR1 SGHTS and CDR2 YDEGEE come from the germline V gene. CDR3 region: CASSLAGTSGRDTQYF. In DNA form, the CDR3 reads TGTGCCAGCAGCTTGGCAGGGACTAGCGGGAGAGATACGCAGTATTTT.

The chain's CDR3 is CASSFSSPYEQYF. The CDR3 DNA sequence: TGTGCCAGCAGCTTTAGCAGTCCCTACGAGCAGTACTTC. The chain employs TRBV5-6 and TRBJ2-7; D is unclear. Trimming removed 2 bases from V and 2 bases from J, with 8 bases in between. The CDR3 is made up of 13 amino acids. The germline V gene has CDR1 SGHDT and CDR2 YYEEEE.

This clone was seen more than once but under ten times. The chain is built from TRBV6-1 and TRBJ2-7, with TRBD1 identical over 9 bases. Losses at the gene ends were 6 bases for V and 1 base for J; bases not matched to a gene: 7. CDR3 length: 15 residues. Germline CDR1 is MNHNS and CDR2 is SASEGT. The CDR3 bases are TGTGCCAGCAGGCCAACAGGGGGCCGGTCCTACGAGCAGTACTTC. This codes for CASRPTGGRSYEQYF.

The chain has TRBV2 and TRBJ1-5, with TRBD1 identical over 10 bases. CDR3 length equals 15 residues. Germline V gene sequence: CDR1 SNHLY, CDR2 FYNNEI. V lost 4 bases, J lost 9 bases, and 9 bases stayed unmatched. DNA for the CDR3: TGTGCCAGCAGTGCCCGAGGGACAGGGGATACGCCCCAGCATTTT. Protein product: CASSARGTGDTPQHF. The full variable domain, completed using reference TRBV2 and TRBJ1-5, is EPEVTQTPSHQVTQMGQEVILRCVPISNHLYFYWYRQILGQKVEFLVSFYNNEISEKSEIFDDQFSVERPDGSNFTLKIRSTKLEDSAMYFCASSARGTGDTPQHFGDGTRLSIL.

This clone occurred a few times. V gene TRBV5-1 combines with J gene TRBJ2-7, with 11 bases that match TRBD2. CDR3 length equals 14 residues. Germline V gene sequence: CDR1 SGHRS, CDR2 YFSETQ. V was pared by 3 bases and J by 1 base, with 0 bases of the junction left unmatched. The CDR3 DNA follows: TGCGCCAGCAGCTGGACTAGCGGGTCCTACGAGCAGTACTTC. Amino acid sequence: CASSWTSGSYEQYF.

This chain connects TRBV27 to TRBJ1-1; TRBD1 agrees at 9 bases. Germline CDR1 MNHEY, CDR2 SMNVEV (reference sequence). The J segment lost 2 bases and the V segment lost 5 bases, leaving 6 bases of the junction unmatched. The CDR3 is made up of 15 amino acids. CDR3 loop: CASSDYRGQNTEAFF. Here the CDR3 DNA reads TGTGCCAGCAGTGACTACAGGGGGCAAAACACTGAAGCTTTCTTT.

This clone was picked up one time. This sequence joins TRBV10-2 and TRBJ2-7, with 13 bases that match TRBD2. V shed 10 bases and J 3 bases; nucleotides not matched to a gene: 9. CDR3 size: 15 residues. The germline CDR1 and CDR2 sequences are WSHSY and SAAADI. This chain's CDR3 is CATGRGLAGIYEQYF. CDR3 DNA: TGCGCCACCGGTCGGGGACTAGCGGGAATCTACGAGCAGTACTTC.

V and J are TRBV10-3 and TRBJ2-2; 9 bases are shared with TRBD2. The CDR3 consists of 16 residues. The ends lost 0 bases at V and 6 bases at J; junction bases unmatched: 5. The V gene's germline CDR1 is ENHRY and CDR2 SYGVKD. The chain's CDR3 is CAISESRLAGPGELFF. The CDR3 DNA sequence: TGTGCCATCAGTGAGTCAAGGCTAGCGGGACCCGGGGAGCTGTTTTTT.

The V call is TRBV28, the J call TRBJ2-5; TRBD1 aligns across 10 bases. The J call may be incorrect, as the DNA end agrees better with TRBJ2-7. From germline, CDR1 is MDHEN and CDR2 SYDVKM. This CDR3 has 14 amino acids. CDR3 residues: CASTLTGGAYEQYF. The CDR3 DNA reads TGTGCCAGCACCCTGACAGGGGGCGCCTACGAGCAGTACTTC.